The T cell receptor beta chain under discussion was sequenced for a study of blood T cell repertoires in COVID-19. Whole-study context: Researchers got acute and convalescent COVID-19 samples from the United States, Italy and Spain. Sources were T cells, B-cell-depleted T cells, or PBMCs; the material itself was cDNA or gDNA.

The CDR3 runs to 16 residues. After removal of 5 bases from V and 4 bases from J, the junction contained 13 bases not matched to a gene. The germline gives CDR1 SEHNR, CDR2 FQNEAQ (reference sequence). The repertoire was sequenced with immunoSEQ multiplex PCR; TCRdb's copy has only in-frame clones and lacks some. There are approximately 170,000 clones in the sample; around 81% occur only once, and 8% to 13% lies in the top ten. Sequencing was carried out using peripheral blood. V usage is TRBV7-9 and J usage is TRBJ2-7; 8 bases are shared with TRBD1. This receptor was taken from a man aged 55 to 70 with active or convalescent COVID-19. CDR3 region: CASSPPGVQGAYEQYF. The CDR3 nucleotides read TGTGCCAGCAGCCCACCGGGGGTCCAGGGGGCTTACGAGCAGTACTTC.